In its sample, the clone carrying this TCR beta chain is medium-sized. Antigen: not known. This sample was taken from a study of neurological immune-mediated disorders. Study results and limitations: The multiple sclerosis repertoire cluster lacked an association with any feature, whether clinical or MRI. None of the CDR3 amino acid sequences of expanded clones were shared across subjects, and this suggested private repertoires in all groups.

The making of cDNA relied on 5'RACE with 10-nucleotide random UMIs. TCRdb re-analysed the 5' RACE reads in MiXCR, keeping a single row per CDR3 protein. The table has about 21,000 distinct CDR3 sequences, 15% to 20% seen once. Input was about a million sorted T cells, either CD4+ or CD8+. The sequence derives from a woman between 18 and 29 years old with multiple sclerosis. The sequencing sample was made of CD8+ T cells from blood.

In DNA form, the CDR3 reads TGCGCCAGCAGCCAGAGCGCGGGTAACTACGAGCAGTACTTC. Translated: CASSQSAGNYEQYF. The chain uses TRBV5-1 and TRBJ2-7, with D perhaps TRBD2 (5 bases). This CDR3 has 14 residues. V lost 4 bases, J lost 3 bases, and 14 bases lay in between. Per germline, CDR1 SGHRS and CDR2 YFSETQ.